This is a list of T cell receptor beta chains from one sample in a study of T cell changes during pregnancy in multiple sclerosis. Sequenced by immunoSEQ multiplex PCR; TCRdb stores in-frame clones only, minus some. The sample lists about 73,000 clones, approximately 92% seen once, with 2.5% to 3% in the top ten. The sample consisted of peripheral blood, taken in the third trimester of pregnancy. The receptors were gathered from a female donor in good health, enrolled as a control in a pregnancy study. Both conserved end residues are part of each CDR3. Each record gives: D gene, J gene, clone size, V gene, CDR3 protein, CDR3 DNA. D genes are given only for firm matches. Clone size, where shown, is once, few, many, or a class for clones that have expanded.

TRBD1 | TRBJ1-2 | . | TRBV23-1 | CASRQEKNRDRRDYGYTF | TGCGCCAGCAGACAGGAGAAAAACCGGGACAGGCGTGACTATGGCTACACCTTC
. | TRBJ2-1 | . | TRBV28 | CASSPSAGGPSSYNEQFF | TGTGCCAGCAGTCCTTCGGCCGGGGGGCCAAGCTCCTACAATGAGCAGTTCTTC
. | TRBJ1-4 | once | TRBV9 | CASSVVPGEKLFF | TGTGCCAGCAGCGTAGTACCGGGTGAAAAACTGTTTTTT
. | TRBJ1-2 | . | TRBV19 | CASSIYNSGGYTF | TGTGCCAGTAGTATTTACAACTCGGGTGGCTACACCTTC
TRBD2 | TRBJ2-7 | few | TRBV10-3 | CATRGAYEQYF | TGTGCCACCCGGGGGGCCTACGAGCAGTACTTC
. | TRBJ1-1 | . | TRBV4-2 | CASSRGSEGSTEAFF | TGTGCCAGCAGCCGGGGATCGGAGGGGTCCACTGAAGCTTTCTTT
. | TRBJ2-2 | . | TRBV29-1 | CSVGRVDTGELFF | TGCAGCGTTGGCAGGGTCGACACCGGGGAGCTGTTTTTT
. | TRBJ2-1 | . | TRBV21-1 | CASTAASGDNEQFF | TGTGCCAGCACTGCGGCTAGCGGCGACAATGAGCAGTTCTTC
TRBD2 | TRBJ2-1 | . | TRBV27 | CASSYSGSRHNEQFF | TGTGCCAGCAGTTATAGCGGGAGTAGGCACAATGAGCAGTTCTTC
TRBD1 | TRBJ2-1 | few | TRBV10-3 | CAISETGDNEQFF | TGTGCCATCAGTGAGACAGGGGACAATGAGCAGTTCTTC
TRBD2 | TRBJ2-3 | . | TRBV9 | CASSRLAASTDTQYF | TGTGCCAGCAGCCGCCTAGCGGCTAGCACAGATACGCAGTATTTT
TRBD1 | TRBJ2-7 | . | TRBV4-2 | CASSQDSQGGREQYF | TGTGCCAGCAGCCAAGATTCACAGGGGGGTCGCGAGCAGTACTTC
. | TRBJ2-6 | . | TRBV27 | CASSSRYRRSGANVLTF | TGTGCCAGCAGTTCCCGATACAGGCGCTCTGGGGCCAACGTCCTGACTTTC
TRBD1 | TRBJ1-1 | . | TRBV7-9 | CASSLQGGGTEAFF | TGTGCCAGCAGCCTTCAGGGGGGTGGGACTGAAGCTTTCTTT
TRBD2 | TRBJ2-7 | few | TRBV6-5 | CASSYRTSGSYEQYF | TGTGCCAGCAGTTACAGGACTAGCGGGTCCTACGAGCAGTACTTC
. | TRBJ2-7 | . | TRBV7-2 | CASTLPQVRYEQYF | TGTGCCAGCACCTTACCCCAGGTTAGGTACGAGCAGTACTTC
. | TRBJ1-1 | . | TRBV6-6 | CASSHLQGNTEAFF | TGTGCCAGCAGTCACCTACAGGGTAACACTGAAGCTTTCTTT
. | TRBJ1-6 | . | TRBV11-2 | CASSFYERGFSYNSPLHF | TGTGCCAGCAGCTTTTATGAAAGAGGATTCTCCTATAATTCACCCCTCCACTTT
. | TRBJ2-7 | . | TRBV16 | CASSTSRGSYEQYF | TGTGCCAGCAGCACCTCCAGGGGCTCCTACGAGCAGTACTTC
TRBD1 | TRBJ2-3 | . | TRBV6-6 | CASIQGARYTDTQYF | TGTGCCAGCATACAGGGGGCGCGATACACAGATACGCAGTATTTT
. | TRBJ1-5 | . | TRBV18 | CASSLDNNQPQHF | TGTGCCAGCTCACTAGACAATAATCAGCCCCAGCATTTT
. | TRBJ2-2 | . | TRBV9 | CASSVAVNTGELFF | TGTGCCAGCAGCGTAGCGGTTAACACCGGGGAGCTGTTTTTT
. | TRBJ2-1 | . | TRBV4-1 | CASSQVEGLSSYNEQFF | TGCGCCAGCAGCCAAGTGGAGGGCCTAAGCTCCTACAATGAGCAGTTCTTC
TRBD2 | TRBJ2-2 | . | TRBV19 | CASSSGAGGRTGELFF | TGTGCCAGTAGTTCGGGGGCGGGGGGGAGAACCGGGGAGCTGTTTTTT
TRBD2 | TRBJ2-7 | . | TRBV6-1 | CASSEAAGLAGGPIYEQYF | TGTGCCAGCAGTGAAGCTGCGGGACTAGCGGGAGGGCCGATATACGAGCAGTACTTC
TRBD1 | TRBJ2-7 | . | TRBV14 | CASSPLSGQGAREQYF | TGTGCCAGCAGCCCCCTTTCGGGACAGGGGGCTAGAGAGCAGTACTTC
. | TRBJ1-6 | . | TRBV7-9 | CASSLAGADSPLHF | TGTGCCAGCAGCTTGGCGGGGGCTGATTCACCCCTCCACTTT